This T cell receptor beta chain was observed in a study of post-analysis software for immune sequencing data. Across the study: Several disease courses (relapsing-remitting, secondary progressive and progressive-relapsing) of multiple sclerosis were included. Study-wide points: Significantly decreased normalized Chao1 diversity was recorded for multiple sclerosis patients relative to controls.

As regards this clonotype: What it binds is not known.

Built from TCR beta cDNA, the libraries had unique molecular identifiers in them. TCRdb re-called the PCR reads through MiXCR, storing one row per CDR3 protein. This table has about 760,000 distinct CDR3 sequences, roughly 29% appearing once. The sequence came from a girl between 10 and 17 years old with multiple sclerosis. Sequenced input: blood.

CDR3 bases: TGTGCCAGCAGCTCCCCGACTCGTTCTCGATACAATGAGCAGTTCTTC. Translated: CASSSPTRSRYNEQFF. The chain employs TRBV7-6 and TRBJ2-1, with D hard to call. Germline V gives CDR1 SGHVS, CDR2 FNYEAQ. The CDR3 runs to 16 residues. Deletions cut 4 bases from V and 4 bases from J, with 17 bases between.